One sample yielded the 15 T cell receptor beta chains listed below, sequenced in a study of cytomegalovirus exposure and HLA in healthy donors. With 60 Vbeta and 13 Jbeta primers, the PCR was carried out. Here immunoSEQ multiplex PCR was the method, and the copy in TCRdb shows in-frame clones only, minus some. Among over 150,000 clones listed, about 80% were seen once. Sequenced material: PBMCs. These receptors were taken from a young man in good health and CMV-seropositive.

J is TRBJ2-3 and V is TRBV7-2; 11 positions agree with TRBD2. V was pared by 5 bases and J by 0 bases, with 4 bases of the junction left unmatched. CDR1 is SGHTA, CDR2 FQGNSA, per germline. The CDR3 runs 16 residues. The CDR3 coding sequence is TGTGCCAGCAGCGCCAGACTAGCGGGAAGCACAGATACGCAGTATTTT. Translated: CASSARLAGSTDTQYF.

In this sample, this clone turned up a few times. V is TRBV6-6 and J is TRBJ1-4; TRBD1 aligns across 7 bases. J gave up 8 bases and V 1 base, and 4 bases lay outside the gene matches. This CDR3 has 14 residues. Germline V gene data show CDR1 as MNHNY and CDR2 as SVGAGI (reference sequence). The DNA of the CDR3 is TGTGCCAGCAGTTACTGGGACAGTAAGGAAAAACTGTTTTTT. The encoded protein is CASSYWDSKEKLFF.

CDR3 protein: CATSRDLGFAETQYF. The CDR3 DNA follows: TGTGCCACCAGCAGAGATCTAGGATTTGCGGAGACCCAGTACTTC. This chain joins TRBV15 and TRBJ2-5, with D uncertain. V lost 0 bases, J lost 5 bases, and 13 bases lay in between. Germline V gene sequence: CDR1 LNHNV, CDR2 YYDKDF (reference sequence). The CDR3 sequence is 15 residues long.

The chain couples TRBV9 to TRBJ2-5; D uncertain. In germline, CDR1 is SGDLS, CDR2 YYNGEE. V was clipped by 1 base and J by 5 bases, with 12 bases between them. This CDR3 has 14 amino acids. The CDR3 protein is CASSVWAGRETQYF. CDR3 bases: TGTGCCAGCAGCGTATGGGCAGGTCGGGAGACCCAGTACTTC.

The chain links TRBV11-3 to TRBJ2-1; 9 positions match TRBD2. Germline CDR1 SGHNT, CDR2 YENEEA. Trimming took 5 bases from V and 7 from J; bases not matched to a gene: 12. This CDR3 has 16 amino acids. The CDR3: CASSPKTSGGGNEQFF. DNA for the CDR3: TGTGCCAGCAGCCCAAAGACTAGCGGTGGCGGTAATGAGCAGTTCTTC.

The rearrangement uses TRBV28 and TRBJ2-5; 8 bases match TRBD2. After removal of 2 bases from V and 4 bases from J, the junction contained 6 bases not matched to a gene. Germline CDR1 reads MDHEN; CDR2 reads SYDVKM. This CDR3 spans 15 amino acids. The CDR3 nucleotides read TGTGCCAGCAGTTTACGGCGGGAGGTAGGAGAGACCCAGTACTTC. Residues: CASSLRREVGETQYF. The full variable domain, completed using reference TRBV28 and TRBJ2-5, is DVKVTQSSRYLVKRTGEKVFLECVQDMDHENMFWYRQDPGLGLRLIYFSYDVKMKEKGDIPEGYSVSREKKERFSLILESASTNQTSMYLCASSLRREVGETQYFGPGTRLLVL.

This rearrangement joins TRBV5-4 to TRBJ1-1, with a possible D match to TRBD1 (5 bases). Germline-derived CDR1 and CDR2 are SGHNT and YYREEE (reference sequence). CDR3 length: 15 residues. Trimming took 0 bases from V and 4 from J, leaving 13 bases between them. CDR3 loop: CASSLGGTGGTEAFF. CDR3 nucleotides: TGTGCCAGCAGCTTGGGGGGGACGGGAGGCACTGAAGCTTTCTTT. Using reference TRBV5-4 and TRBJ1-1 for the parts outside the CDR3, the full variable domain is ETGVTQSPTHLIKTRGQQVTLRCSSQSGHNTVSWYQQALGQGPQFIFQYYREEENGRGNFPPRFSGLQFPNYSSELNVNALELDDSALYLCASSLGGTGGTEAFFGQGTRLTVV.

The chain employs TRBV5-6 and TRBJ1-1; TRBD1 is a possible D gene (6 bases). Looked up from germline, CDR1 is SGHDT and CDR2 is YYEEEE. V shed 0 bases and J shed 2 bases, with 8 bases lying between them. CDR3 length equals 14 residues. The CDR3 sequence is CASSLDRANTEAFF. CDR3 bases: TGTGCCAGCAGCTTGGACAGGGCTAACACTGAAGCTTTCTTT.

The table lists this clone with many counts. The chain links TRBV7-6 to TRBJ2-1; D ambiguous. Germline V gives CDR1 SGHVS, CDR2 FNYEAQ. The CDR3 has 12 amino acids. Trimming left V 4 bases short and J 8 bases short, with 9 bases between. The CDR3 DNA sequence: TGTGCCAGCAGCTATATAGCAGATGAGCAGTTCTTC. This encodes CASSYIADEQFF.

The chain couples TRBV27 to TRBJ2-7; possibly TRBD2 for D (5 bases). Germline V lookup: CDR1 MNHEY, CDR2 SMNVEV (reference sequence). V dropped 4 bases and J dropped 2 bases, with 9 bases sitting between them. The CDR3 totals 13 residues. The CDR3 loop reads CASSYQRPYEQYF. The CDR3 DNA is TGTGCCAGCAGTTATCAGCGGCCCTACGAGCAGTACTTC.

This rearrangement joins TRBV27 to TRBJ2-1, with unresolved D. The CDR3 loop spans 13 amino acids. V lost 4 bases and J 4 bases, leaving 8 bases between the germline ends. The germline V gene has CDR1 MNHEY and CDR2 SMNVEV (reference sequence). The CDR3 DNA is TGTGCCAGCAGTTGGCAGAAGTACAATGAGCAGTTCTTC. This sequence encodes CASSWQKYNEQFF.

This clone has just a few counts. V usage is TRBV6-1 and J usage is TRBJ2-5; no reliable D call. V was pared by 6 bases and J by 1 base, with 9 bases between. Germline CDR1 and CDR2: MNHNS and SASEGT. CDR3 length: 13 residues. CDR3 amino acids: CASSLAVQETQYF. The CDR3 bases are TGTGCCAGCAGCCTCGCAGTCCAAGAGACCCAGTACTTC.

The chain recombines TRBV2 with TRBJ2-7, with 9 bases lining up with TRBD2. J was trimmed by 1 base and V by 6 bases; bases with no gene match: 7. The CDR3 has 15 amino acids. Germline V gene sequence: CDR1 SNHLY, CDR2 FYNNEI. CDR3 protein: CASRPGTSWSYEQYF. The CDR3 DNA sequence: TGTGCCAGCAGGCCCGGGACTAGCTGGTCCTACGAGCAGTACTTC.

This clone was seen a few times. The chain links TRBV6-6 to TRBJ1-3, with D possibly TRBD1 on 6 matching bases. The CDR3 length is 13 residues. The germline V and J ends were trimmed by 4 bases and 4 bases, with 8 bases remaining between them. Per the germline V gene, CDR1 is MNHNY and CDR2 is SVGAGI (reference sequence). The CDR3 sequence is CASSSTGGNTIYF. In nucleotides, the CDR3 is TGTGCCAGCAGTTCAACAGGGGGAAACACCATATATTTT.

The chain has TRBV11-3 and TRBJ2-5, with 8 nucleotides matching TRBD1. TRBJ2-7 matches the DNA end more closely, so the J call is doubtful. CDR3 length: 13 amino acids. CDR1 is SGHNT, CDR2 YENEEA, per germline. The CDR3 reads CASSNYRGYEQYF. As DNA, the CDR3 is TGTGCCAGCAGCAACTACAGGGGGTACGAGCAGTACTTC.